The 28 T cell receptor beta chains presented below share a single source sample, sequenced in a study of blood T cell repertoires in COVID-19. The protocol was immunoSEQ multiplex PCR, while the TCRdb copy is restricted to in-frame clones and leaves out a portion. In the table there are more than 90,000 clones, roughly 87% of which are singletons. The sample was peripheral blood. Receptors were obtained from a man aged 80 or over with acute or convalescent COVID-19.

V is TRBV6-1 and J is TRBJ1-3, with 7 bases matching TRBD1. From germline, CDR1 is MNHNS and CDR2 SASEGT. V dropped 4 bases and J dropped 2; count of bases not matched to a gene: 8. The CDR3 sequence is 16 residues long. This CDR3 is CASSVSTGVTGNTIYF. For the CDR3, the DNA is TGTGCCAGCAGTGTGTCAACAGGGGTAACTGGAAACACCATATATTTT.

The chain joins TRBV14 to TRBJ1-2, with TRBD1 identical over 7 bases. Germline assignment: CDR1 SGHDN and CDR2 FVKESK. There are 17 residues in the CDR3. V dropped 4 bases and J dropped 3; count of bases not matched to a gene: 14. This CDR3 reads CASSPSRTGQRDYGYTF. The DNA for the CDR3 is TGTGCCAGCAGCCCTTCCCGGACAGGCCAGCGGGACTATGGCTACACCTTC.

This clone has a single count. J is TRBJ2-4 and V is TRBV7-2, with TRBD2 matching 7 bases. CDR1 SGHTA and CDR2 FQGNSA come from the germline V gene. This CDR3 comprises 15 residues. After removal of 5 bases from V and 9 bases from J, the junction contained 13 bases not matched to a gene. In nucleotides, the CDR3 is TGTGCCAGCAGCCGTCATGGTTCCGTAGCGGGCATTCAGTACTTC. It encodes CASSRHGSVAGIQYF.

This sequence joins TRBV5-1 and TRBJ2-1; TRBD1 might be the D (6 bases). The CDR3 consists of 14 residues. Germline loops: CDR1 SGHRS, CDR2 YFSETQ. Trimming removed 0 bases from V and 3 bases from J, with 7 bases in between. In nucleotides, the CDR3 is TGCGCCAGCAGCTTGGAGGACAGCTACAATGAGCAGTTCTTC. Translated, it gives CASSLEDSYNEQFF.

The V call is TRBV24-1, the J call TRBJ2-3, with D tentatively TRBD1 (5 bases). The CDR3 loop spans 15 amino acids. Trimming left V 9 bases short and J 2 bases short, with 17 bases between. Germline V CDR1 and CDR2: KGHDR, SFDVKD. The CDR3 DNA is TGTGCCACCGGGGTGGACAAGGGAATCACAGATACGCAGTATTTT. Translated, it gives CATGVDKGITDTQYF.

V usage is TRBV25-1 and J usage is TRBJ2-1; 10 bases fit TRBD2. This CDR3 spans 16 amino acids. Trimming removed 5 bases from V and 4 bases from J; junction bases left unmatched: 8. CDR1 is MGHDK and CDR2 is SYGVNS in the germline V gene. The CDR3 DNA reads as TGTGCCAGCAGTCCCCTAGCGGGAGCAGGATACAATGAGCAGTTCTTC. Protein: CASSPLAGAGYNEQFF.

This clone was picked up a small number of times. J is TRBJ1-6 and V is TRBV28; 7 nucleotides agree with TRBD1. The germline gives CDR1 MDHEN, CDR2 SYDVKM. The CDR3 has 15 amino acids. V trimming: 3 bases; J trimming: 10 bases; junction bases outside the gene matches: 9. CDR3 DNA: TGTGCCAGCAGTTTCGGCAGGGGGAGTCCCTCACCCCTCCACTTT. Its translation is CASSFGRGSPSPLHF.

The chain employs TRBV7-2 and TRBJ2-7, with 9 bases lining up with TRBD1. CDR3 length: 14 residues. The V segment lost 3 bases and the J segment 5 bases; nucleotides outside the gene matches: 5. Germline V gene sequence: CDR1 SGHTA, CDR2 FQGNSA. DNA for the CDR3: TGTGCCAGCAGCTTCAAACAGGGGGCCCACGAGCAGTACTTC. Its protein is CASSFKQGAHEQYF.

This CDR3 reads CASSIGAGPDEQYF. CDR3 sequence (DNA): TGTGCCAGTAGTATAGGGGCAGGGCCCGACGAGCAGTACTTC. The chain recombines TRBV19 with TRBJ2-7; possible D gene TRBD1, 5 bases. Trimming removed 1 base at V and 5 bases at J, with 12 bases between. Germline-derived CDR1 and CDR2 are LNHDA and SQIVND (reference sequence). The CDR3 consists of 14 residues.

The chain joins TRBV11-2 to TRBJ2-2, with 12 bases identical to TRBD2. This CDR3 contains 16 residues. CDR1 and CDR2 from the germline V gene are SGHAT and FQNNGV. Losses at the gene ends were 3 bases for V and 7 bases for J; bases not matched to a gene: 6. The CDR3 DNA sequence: TGTGCCAGCAGCTTCGAATTGACTAGCGGGAGCGGGGAGCTGTTTTTT. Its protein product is CASSFELTSGSGELFF.

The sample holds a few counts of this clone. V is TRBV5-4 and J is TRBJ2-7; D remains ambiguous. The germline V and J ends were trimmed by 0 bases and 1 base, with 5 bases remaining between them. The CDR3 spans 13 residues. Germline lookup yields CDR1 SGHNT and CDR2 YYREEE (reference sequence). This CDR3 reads CASSLDRSYEQYF. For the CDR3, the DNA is TGTGCCAGCAGCTTGGACCGGTCCTACGAGCAGTACTTC.

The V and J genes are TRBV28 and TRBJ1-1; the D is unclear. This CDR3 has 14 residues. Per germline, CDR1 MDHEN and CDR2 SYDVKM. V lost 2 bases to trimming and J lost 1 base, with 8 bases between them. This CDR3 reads CASSLATKNTEAFF. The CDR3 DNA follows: TGTGCCAGCAGTTTAGCGACAAAGAACACTGAAGCTTTCTTT.

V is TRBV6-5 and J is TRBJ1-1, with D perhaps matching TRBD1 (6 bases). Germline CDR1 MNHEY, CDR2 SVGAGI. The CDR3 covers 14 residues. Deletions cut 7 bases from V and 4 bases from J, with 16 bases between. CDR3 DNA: TGTGCCAGCACCCAACAGGGCTCGGGCACTGAAGCTTTCTTT. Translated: CASTQQGSGTEAFF.

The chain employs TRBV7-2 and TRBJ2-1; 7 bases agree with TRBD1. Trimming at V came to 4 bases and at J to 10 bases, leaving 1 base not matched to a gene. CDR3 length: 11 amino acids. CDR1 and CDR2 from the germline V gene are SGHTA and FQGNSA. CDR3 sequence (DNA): TGTGCCAGCAGCTCGACAGGGGAGCAGTTCTTC. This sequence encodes CASSSTGEQFF.

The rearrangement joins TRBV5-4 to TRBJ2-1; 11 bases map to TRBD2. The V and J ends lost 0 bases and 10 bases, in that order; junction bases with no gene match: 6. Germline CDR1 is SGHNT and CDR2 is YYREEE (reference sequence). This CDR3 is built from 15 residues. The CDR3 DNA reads TGTGCCAGCAGCTTGGGGCTAGCGGGAGGCGGGGAGCAGTTCTTC. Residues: CASSLGLAGGGEQFF.

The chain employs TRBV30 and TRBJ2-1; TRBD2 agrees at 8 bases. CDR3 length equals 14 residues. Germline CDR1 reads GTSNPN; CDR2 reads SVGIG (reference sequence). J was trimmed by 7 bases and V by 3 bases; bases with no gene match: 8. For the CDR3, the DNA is TGTGCCTGGAGCTTAGGAGCGGGAGAGAATGAGCAGTTCTTC. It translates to CAWSLGAGENEQFF.

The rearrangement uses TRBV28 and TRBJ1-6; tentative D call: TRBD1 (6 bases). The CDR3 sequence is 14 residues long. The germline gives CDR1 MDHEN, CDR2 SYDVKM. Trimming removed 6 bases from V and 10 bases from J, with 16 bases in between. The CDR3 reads CASREEQGHSPLHF. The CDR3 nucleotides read TGTGCCAGCAGGGAGGAGCAGGGGCACTCACCCCTCCACTTT.

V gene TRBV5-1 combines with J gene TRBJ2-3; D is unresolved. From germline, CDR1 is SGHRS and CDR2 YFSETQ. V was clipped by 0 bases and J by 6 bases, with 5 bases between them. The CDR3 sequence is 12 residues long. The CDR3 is CASSLGGDTQYF. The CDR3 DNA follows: TGCGCCAGCAGCTTGGGCGGTGATACGCAGTATTTT.

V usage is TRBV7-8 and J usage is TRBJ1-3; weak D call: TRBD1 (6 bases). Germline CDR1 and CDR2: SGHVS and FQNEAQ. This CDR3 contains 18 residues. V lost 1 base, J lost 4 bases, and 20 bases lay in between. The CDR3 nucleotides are TGTGCCAGCAGCTTAGGTACAGGCGGCAGGGGCCGGGGAAACACCATATATTTT. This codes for CASSLGTGGRGRGNTIYF.

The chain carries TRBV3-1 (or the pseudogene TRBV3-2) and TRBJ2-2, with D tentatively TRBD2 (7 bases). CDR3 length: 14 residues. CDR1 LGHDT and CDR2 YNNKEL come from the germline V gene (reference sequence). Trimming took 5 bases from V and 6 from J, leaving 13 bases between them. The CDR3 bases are TGTGCCAGCAGCTTTCAAGGGGGGGCCGGGGAGCTGTTTTTT. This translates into CASSFQGGAGELFF.

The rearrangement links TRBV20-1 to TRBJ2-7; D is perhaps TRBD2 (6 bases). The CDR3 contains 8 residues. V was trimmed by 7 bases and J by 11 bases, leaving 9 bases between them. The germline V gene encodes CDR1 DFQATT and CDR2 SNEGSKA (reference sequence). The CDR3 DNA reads TGCAGTGAGCGGGTTGAGTACTTC. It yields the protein CSERVEYF.

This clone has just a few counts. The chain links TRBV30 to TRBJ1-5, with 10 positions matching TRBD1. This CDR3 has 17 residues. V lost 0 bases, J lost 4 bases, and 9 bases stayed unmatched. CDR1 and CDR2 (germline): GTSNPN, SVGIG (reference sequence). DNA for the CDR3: TGTGCCTGGAGTGTAAGGGACAGGGGCCATCCTAATCAGCCCCAGCATTTT. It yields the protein CAWSVRDRGHPNQPQHF.

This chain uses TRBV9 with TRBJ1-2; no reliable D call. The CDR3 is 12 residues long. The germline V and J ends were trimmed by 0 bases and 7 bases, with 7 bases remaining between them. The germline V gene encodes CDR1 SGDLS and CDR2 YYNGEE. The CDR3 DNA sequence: TGTGCCAGCAGCGTAGTTCTAGGTGGCTACACCTTC. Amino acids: CASSVVLGGYTF.

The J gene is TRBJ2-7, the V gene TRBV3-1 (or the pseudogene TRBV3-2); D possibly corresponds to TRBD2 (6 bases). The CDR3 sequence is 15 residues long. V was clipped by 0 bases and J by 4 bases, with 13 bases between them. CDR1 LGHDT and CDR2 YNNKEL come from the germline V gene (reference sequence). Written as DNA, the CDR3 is TGTGCCAGCAGCCAAGAACTGGACTATAATTACGAGCAGTACTTC. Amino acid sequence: CASSQELDYNYEQYF.

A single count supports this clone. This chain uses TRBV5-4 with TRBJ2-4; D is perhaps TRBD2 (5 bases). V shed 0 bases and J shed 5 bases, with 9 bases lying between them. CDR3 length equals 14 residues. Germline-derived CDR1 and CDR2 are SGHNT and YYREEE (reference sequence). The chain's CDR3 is CASSLAGMENIQYF. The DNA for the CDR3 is TGTGCCAGCAGCTTGGCGGGAATGGAAAACATTCAGTACTTC.

CDR3 amino acids: CASSRQANTEAFF. CDR3 in DNA: TGCGCCAGCAGCCGACAGGCGAACACTGAAGCTTTCTTT. The gene calls are TRBV5-1 and TRBJ1-1; D is perhaps TRBD1 (6 bases). The germline gives CDR1 SGHRS, CDR2 YFSETQ. The CDR3 totals 13 residues. Trimming shortened V by 4 bases and J by 1 base, and 8 bases separated the two germline ends.

The CDR3 sequence is CASSLGQVTSTDTQYF. The CDR3 DNA reads TGCGCCAGCAGCTTGGGGCAGGTAACTAGCACAGATACGCAGTATTTT. The chain employs TRBV5-1 and TRBJ2-3; no firm D call. Trimming cost V 0 bases and J 0 bases, with 11 bases left between them. Germline assignment: CDR1 SGHRS and CDR2 YFSETQ. The CDR3 loop spans 16 amino acids.

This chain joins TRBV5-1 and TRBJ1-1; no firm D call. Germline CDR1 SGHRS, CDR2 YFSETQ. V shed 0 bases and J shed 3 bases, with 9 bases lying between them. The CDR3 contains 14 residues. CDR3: CASSLETGHTEAFF. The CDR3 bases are TGCGCCAGCAGCTTGGAAACTGGTCACACTGAAGCTTTCTTT.